This T cell receptor beta chain was retrieved from a study of siplizumab effects on memory and regulatory T cells. The table came from immunoSEQ multiplex PCR; TCRdb's copy has only in-frame clones and leaves some out. The sample holds nearly 85,000 clones, roughly 94% seen once. This clone was detected once. The germline gives CDR1 SGHRS, CDR2 YFSETQ. The CDR3 is 17 residues long. V was cut by 0 bases and J by 4 bases, with 16 bases left in between. This receptor was obtained from a human donor in good health. V gene TRBV5-1 combines with J gene TRBJ1-4; the D is unclear. The specimen was CD8+ T cells sorted from blood. Here the CDR3 DNA reads TGCGCCAGCAGCTTGGCTCTCGAAGGCAGCTATAATGAAAAACTGTTTTTT. It codes for CASSLALEGSYNEKLFF. The entire variable domain, with the rest obtained from reference TRBV5-1 and TRBJ1-4, is as follows: KAGVTQTPRYLIKTRGQQVTLSCSPISGHRSVSWYQQTPGQGLQFLFEYFSETQRNKGNFPGRFSGRQFSNSRSEMNVSTLELGDSALYLCASSLALEGSYNEKLFFGSGTQLSVL.